This TCR beta chain was sequenced for a study of blood T cell repertoires in COVID-19. Study-wide background: Spain, Italy and the United States supplied samples that represented acute and convalescent COVID-19.

Using immunoSEQ multiplex PCR, the repertoire was profiled, and TCRdb retains in-frame clones only, with some absent. The table lists fewer than 300,000 clones, more than 65% of them singletons, with approximately 3.1% in the top ten. The CDR3 spans 13 residues. Per germline, CDR1 LNHDA and CDR2 SQIVND (reference sequence). The junction had 8 bases not matched to a gene; V was cut back by 8 bases and J by 7 bases. This sequence was found in a woman between 18 and 29 years old with acute or convalescent COVID-19. The sample taken for sequencing was peripheral blood. The V gene is TRBV19, the J gene TRBJ1-2; TRBD1 agrees at 9 bases. The CDR3 DNA sequence: TGTGCCAGTCGAAAGACAGGGGGGGGTGGCTACACCTTC. It yields the protein CASRKTGGGGYTF.